This T cell receptor beta chain derives from a study of CD8+ T cells in alopecia areata. Treatment: oral pan-JAK inhibitor, 5-10 mg twice daily. Study observations and caveats: Treatment with tofacitinib significantly lowered scalp clonality and reduced expanded CD8+ clones among the top 100.

The authors extracted RNA and reverse transcribed it into cDNA as the sequencing template. Libraries were prepared by immunoSEQ multiplex PCR; TCRdb keeps only in-frame clonotypes and omits some of them. The sample records some 190,000 clones, 45% to 65% being singletons. CDR1 is MNHEY and CDR2 is SMNVEV in the germline V gene (reference sequence). V was clipped by 5 bases and J by 0 bases; unmatched bases: 6. The CDR3 consists of 15 residues. This clone has more than one count but fewer than ten. Its antigen is undetermined. The TCR comes from a human donor with alopecia areata. V and J are TRBV27 and TRBJ1-2; TRBD1 matches 7 bases. The sequencing used CD4+ T cells sorted from blood, collected at week 4, from a patient treated with tofacitinib. CDR3 residues: CASSPRDRPNYGYTF. The CDR3, as DNA: TGTGCCAGCAGTCCCCGGGACAGACCTAACTATGGCTACACCTTC.